This passage covers 26 T cell receptor beta chains from one sample sequenced in a study of shared clonotypes between healthy human individuals. Generated by immunoSEQ multiplex PCR, the TCRdb table keeps only in-frame clones and is missing some. Of some 2,400,000 clones in the sample, 90% to 96% are singletons; the top ten hold around 0.13%. The sequenced sample consisted of naive CD4+ T cells sorted from blood. The subset denotes: CD45RA+ positively selected. These TCRs come from a man between 18 and 35 years old in good health.

The chain is built from TRBV2 and TRBJ1-3; D gene ambiguous. There are 14 residues in the CDR3. V lost 3 bases and J lost 4, with 10 bases in between. Germline V gives CDR1 SNHLY, CDR2 FYNNEI. The CDR3 DNA sequence: TGTGCCAGCAGTGATAACAGCGCGGGAAACACCATATATTTT. Translating gives CASSDNSAGNTIYF.

The chain joins TRBV2 to TRBJ2-5, with TRBD2 as a possible D gene (7 bases). This CDR3 has 16 amino acids. The germline CDR1 and CDR2 sequences are SNHLY and FYNNEI. V was pared by 8 bases and J by 3 bases, with 22 bases between. The chain's CDR3 is CASGGGGALAEETQYF. The CDR3 DNA reads TGTGCCAGCGGAGGAGGGGGGGCGCTCGCGGAAGAGACCCAGTACTTC.

This clone came up once. The chain carries TRBV10-3 and TRBJ2-7, with D possibly being TRBD1 (8 bases). The CDR3 extends over 14 amino acids. In germline, CDR1 is ENHRY, CDR2 SYGVKD. The V end lost 8 bases, the J end lost 4 bases, and 18 bases lay between the germline ends. CDR3 sequence: CAIGGAGGIYEQYF. The CDR3 DNA reads TGTGCCATCGGGGGGGCAGGGGGCATTTACGAGCAGTACTTC.

This clone appeared a single time. The chain is built from TRBV5-6 and TRBJ1-2; 8 bases are a match to TRBD1. Germline V gene lookup returns CDR1 SGHDT and CDR2 YYEEEE. The CDR3 consists of 13 residues. The ends lost 2 bases at V and 7 bases at J; junction bases unmatched: 4. CDR3 residues: CASSLKDRAGYTF. For the CDR3, the DNA is TGTGCCAGCAGCTTAAAGGACAGGGCTGGCTACACCTTC.

This chain connects TRBV9 to TRBJ2-3, with TRBD2 matching 11 bases. Losses at the gene ends were 5 bases for V and 3 bases for J; bases not matched to a gene: 14. The germline V gene has CDR1 SGDLS and CDR2 YYNGEE. This CDR3 has 18 residues. CDR3 in amino acids: CASSEGNERTSGTDTQYF. In nucleotides, the CDR3 is TGTGCCAGCAGTGAAGGAAACGAAAGGACTAGCGGGACAGATACGCAGTATTTT.

The CDR3 DNA sequence: TGTGCCTGGAGTGTACCCGGCCGCGGGAGGGCCTACGAGCAGTACTTC. This sequence encodes CAWSVPGRGRAYEQYF. This chain connects TRBV30 to TRBJ2-7, with 9 bases identical to TRBD2. V trimming: 0 bases; J trimming: 2 bases; junction bases outside the gene matches: 8. The germline CDR1 and CDR2 sequences are GTSNPN and SVGIG (reference sequence). The CDR3 totals 16 residues. Full variable domain (rest looked up from reference TRBV30 and TRBJ2-7): SQTIHQWPATLVQPVGSPLSLECTVEGTSNPNLYWYRQAAGRGLQLLFYSVGIGQISSEVPQNLSASRPQDRQFILSSKKLLLSDSGFYLCAWSVPGRGRAYEQYFGPGTRLTVT.

This clone has only one observation. V gene TRBV5-1 combines with J gene TRBJ1-3, with D hard to call. Germline V lookup: CDR1 SGHRS, CDR2 YFSETQ. The V end was cut by 4 bases, the J end by 9 bases, with 14 bases between. The CDR3 is 13 residues long. This CDR3 reads CASSNREEGTIYF. In DNA form, the CDR3 reads TGCGCCAGCAGCAACCGGGAAGAGGGCACCATATATTTT. Based on the CDR3 plus reference TRBV5-1 and TRBJ1-3, the full variable domain is KAGVTQTPRYLIKTRGQQVTLSCSPISGHRSVSWYQQTPGQGLQFLFEYFSETQRNKGNFPGRFSGRQFSNSRSEMNVSTLELGDSALYLCASSNREEGTIYFGEGSWLTVV.

This chain links TRBV6-6 with TRBJ2-7, with D hard to call. Trimming cost V 7 bases and J 9 bases, with 16 bases left between them. Germline lookup yields CDR1 MNHNY and CDR2 SVGAGI (reference sequence). The CDR3 is 12 residues long. The CDR3 region has the DNA TGTGCCAGCAACAAAGAAGGGTTAGGGCAGTACTTC. This translates into CASNKEGLGQYF.

Here the CDR3 reads CASIRDRDGNEQFF. CDR3 sequence (DNA): TGTGCCAGCATCCGGGACAGGGATGGCAATGAGCAGTTCTTC. This chain connects TRBV6-1 to TRBJ2-1; 9 bases fit TRBD1. The germline V gene encodes CDR1 MNHNS and CDR2 SASEGT. V lost 7 bases and J lost 6; bases outside the gene matches: 7. The CDR3 is 14 amino acids.

The rearrangement uses TRBV7-2 and TRBJ2-2, with 10 bases identical to TRBD2. CDR1 and CDR2 from the germline V gene are SGHTA and FQGNSA. The CDR3 has 16 amino acids. The junction had 3 bases not matched to a gene; V was cut back by 0 bases and J by 5 bases. In DNA form, the CDR3 reads TGTGCCAGCAGCTTAGCGGAACTAGCGGGGACCGGGGAGCTGTTTTTT. Amino acids: CASSLAELAGTGELFF.

This clone was observed a single time. The chain recombines TRBV2 with TRBJ2-7, with unresolved D. V lost 8 bases and J lost 2, with 7 bases in between. Germline CDR1 is SNHLY and CDR2 is FYNNEI. CDR3 length: 11 residues. Written as DNA, the CDR3 is TGTGCCAGCGGCCGAGCCTACGAGCAGTACTTC. Residues: CASGRAYEQYF.

This chain connects TRBV27 to TRBJ2-1, with D possibly being TRBD1 or TRBD2 (5 bases each). Germline V CDR1 and CDR2: MNHEY, SMNVEV (reference sequence). V was cut by 6 bases and J by 0 bases, with 15 bases left in between. The CDR3 contains 16 residues. The CDR3 DNA reads as TGTGCCAGCAGCATACGATGGGGGAGCTCCTACAATGAGCAGTTCTTC. Translation: CASSIRWGSSYNEQFF.

This clone has just one count. The chain combines TRBV5-6 with TRBJ1-5, with D hard to call. Trimming pared 4 bases from V and 9 bases from J, leaving 11 bases between. Germline CDR1 is SGHDT and CDR2 is YYEEEE. This CDR3 region has 12 residues. DNA for the CDR3: TGTGCCAGCAGCAGCCGAGTAGGGCCCCAGCATTTT. Translated, it gives CASSSRVGPQHF.

Comment on this clone: Other DNA sequences from this sample encode an identical CDR3 as well. The CDR3 loop reads CASSGQGLYEQYF. DNA of the CDR3: TGTGCCAGCAGTGGACAGGGCCTCTACGAGCAGTACTTC. The chain is built from TRBV6-1 and TRBJ2-7; 7 positions match TRBD1. Germline loops: CDR1 MNHNS, CDR2 SASEGT. V dropped 4 bases and J dropped 3; count of bases not matched to a gene: 3. The CDR3 has 13 amino acids.

The chain uses TRBV28 and TRBJ2-3, with unresolved D. V lost 5 bases and J lost 2, with 8 bases in between. The CDR3 spans 13 residues. CDR1 and CDR2 from the germline V gene are MDHEN and SYDVKM. Written as DNA, the CDR3 is TGTGCCAGCAGTCGTTTAGACACAGATACGCAGTATTTT. Residues: CASSRLDTDTQYF.

J is TRBJ2-7 and V is TRBV5-3, with 9 positions matching TRBD2. TRBV5-3 is flagged as an ORF with uncertain function. CDR3 length equals 11 residues. Trimming removed 10 bases from V and 5 bases from J; junction bases left unmatched: 4. The CDR3 spells CARTSDDEQYF. DNA of the CDR3: TGTGCCCGGACTAGCGACGACGAGCAGTACTTC.

The V gene is TRBV6-6, the J gene TRBJ2-3; either TRBD1 or TRBD2 may fit D (5 bases each). This CDR3 is built from 11 residues. Germline values: CDR1 MNHNY, CDR2 SVGAGI (reference sequence). CDR3 sequence: CAHRDGDTQYF. CDR3 in DNA: TGTGCGCACCGGGACGGGGATACGCAGTATTTT.

The chain carries TRBV7-9 and TRBJ2-3; a weak D match, TRBD1 (6 bases). CDR1 and CDR2 from the germline V gene are SEHNR and FQNEAQ (reference sequence). CDR3 length equals 16 residues. V shed 1 base and J shed 2 bases, with 13 bases lying between them. CDR3: CASSLGRTVNTDTQYF. Written as DNA, the CDR3 is TGTGCCAGCAGCTTAGGAAGGACAGTAAACACAGATACGCAGTATTTT.

This chain joins TRBV4-2 and TRBJ1-5; D remains ambiguous. CDR1 is LGHNA and CDR2 is YNFKEQ in the germline V gene. The ends were cut back, 0 bases at V and 0 bases at J, with 15 bases in the middle. This CDR3 contains 18 residues. The CDR3 is CASSQETSGAHSNQPQHF. The CDR3 DNA sequence: TGTGCCAGCAGCCAAGAAACATCAGGAGCCCATAGCAATCAGCCCCAGCATTTT.

Points on this clone: Other DNA sequences in this specimen translate into the identical CDR3. The chain carries TRBV11-2 and TRBJ2-7; possible D gene TRBD2, 6 bases. Germline CDR1 and CDR2: SGHAT and FQNNGV. The CDR3 spans 13 residues. Between the trimmed V and J ends, which lost 2 bases and 3 bases, there was a span of 8 bases. The DNA for the CDR3 is TGTGCCAGCAGCTTACAGGGAGGCTACGAGCAGTACTTC. Its translation: CASSLQGGYEQYF.

The V call is TRBV6-5, the J call TRBJ2-5, with TRBD2 identical over 8 bases. The CDR3 is made up of 14 amino acids. Trimming cost V 0 bases and J 5 bases; bases outside gene matches: 2. CDR1 and CDR2 (germline): MNHEY, SVGAGI. CDR3 bases: TGTGCCAGCAGTTACTCGAGCGGGAGTGAGACCCAGTACTTC. Amino acids: CASSYSSGSETQYF.

This sequence joins TRBV5-1 and TRBJ2-7, with TRBD1 matching 10 bases. Unmatched junction bases numbered 8, after V lost 4 bases and J lost 4 bases. The CDR3 covers 15 residues. Germline CDR1 reads SGHRS; CDR2 reads YFSETQ. CDR3 DNA: TGCGCCAGCAGCGAACGGACAGGGGGTGCGTACGAGCAGTACTTC. This translates into CASSERTGGAYEQYF.

The table lists this clone with a count of one. V usage is TRBV7-2 and J usage is TRBJ2-2; 12 bases align to TRBD2. The CDR3 extends over 13 amino acids. The J segment lost 8 bases and the V segment lost 8 bases, leaving 3 bases of the junction unmatched. CDR1 is SGHTA and CDR2 is FQGNSA in the germline V gene. The CDR3 here is CASAGLAGGELFF. The CDR3, as DNA: TGTGCCAGCGCCGGACTAGCGGGGGGGGAGCTGTTTTTT.

The chain uses TRBV10-1 and TRBJ2-1; TRBD1 agrees at 7 bases. This CDR3 contains 15 residues. The V gene's germline CDR1 is WNHNN and CDR2 SYGVQD (reference sequence). Trimming took 5 bases from V and 2 from J; bases not matched to a gene: 6. In DNA, the CDR3 is TGCGCCAGCAGTCGGACAGGAGGACCCTACAATGAGCAGTTCTTC. Its translation is CASSRTGGPYNEQFF.

This chain uses TRBV19 with TRBJ1-1; 9 nucleotides match TRBD1. The V and J ends lost 4 bases and 5 bases, in that order; junction bases with no gene match: 8. Germline values: CDR1 LNHDA, CDR2 SQIVND (reference sequence). The CDR3 has 15 residues. Written as DNA, the CDR3 is TGTGCCAGTAGTACCCCGGGACAGGGCGAGACTGAAGCTTTCTTT. It yields the protein CASSTPGQGETEAFF.

As regards this clone: This CDR3 is also generated by other DNA sequences in the sample. This chain uses TRBV7-2 with TRBJ2-7; D is uncertain. This CDR3 comprises 13 residues. Germline V lookup: CDR1 SGHTA, CDR2 FQGNSA. With 1 base removed from V and 3 bases from J, the gap between germline ends came to 7 bases. As DNA, the CDR3 is TGTGCCAGCAGCTTAGGGCTCAACTACGAGCAGTACTTC. Its protein product is CASSLGLNYEQYF.